The sequence of this TCR beta chain was determined in a study of T cells in localized non-small cell lung cancer. General observations from the study: In the blood, greater T cell density corresponded to longer overall survival. It was uninvolved adjacent lung that showed the highest T cell clonality, exceeding tumor. As only one tumor region underwent sequencing, heterogeneity remains possible.

V dropped 5 bases and J dropped 6; count of bases not matched to a gene: 10. The CDR3 extends over 15 amino acids. Germline V gene data show CDR1 as ENHRY and CDR2 as SYGVKD. Details on this clone: Its antigen is unidentified.

Sequenced by immunoSEQ multiplex PCR; TCRdb stores in-frame clones only, minus some. The sample lists around 2,800 clones; roughly 24% were seen once. The sample here was lung tumor tissue, taken before any cancer treatment. The chain combines TRBV10-3 with TRBJ2-1, with 7 bases matching TRBD1. The TCR was taken from a man aged 40 to 69 with stage I lung adenocarcinoma. The CDR3 DNA is TGTGCCATCAGTAATGTACAACAGGGGAGCAATGAGCAGTTCTTC. Its protein product is CAISNVQQGSNEQFF.